These T cell receptor beta chains were read from a single sample in a study of spatial heterogeneity in lung cancer. TCRdb recomputed calls from the 5' RACE reads with MiXCR, one row per CDR3 protein. Of roughly 30,000 distinct CDR3 sequences in the sample, around 9.3% were seen once. The sequences come from PBMCs, collected at follow-up. The origin of the receptors is a female donor with early-stage non-small cell lung cancer. CDR3s include the opening cysteine and the closing phenylalanine or tryptophan. A D gene is named only where the DNA matches it firmly. Clone size appears in some rows only: once, few, many, or a class for an expanded clone.

clone size	V gene	D gene	J gene	CDR3 DNA	CDR3 protein
many	TRBV6-1	TRBD1	TRBJ1-4	TGTGCCAGCAGTCTGACAGGGAATGAAAAACTGTTTTTT	CASSLTGNEKLFF
.	TRBV27	.	TRBJ1-1	TGTGCCAGCAGTTTATCGGGGACCCTGGGCGCTTTCTTT	CASSLSGTLGAFF
.	TRBV10-3	TRBD1	TRBJ2-5	TGTGCCATCTGGGCCGGGACAGGGCTTGAGACCCAGTACTTC	CAIWAGTGLETQYF
many	TRBV3-1	.	TRBJ2-3	TGTGCCAGCAGCCAAACGCCGGGGGGCCCAGATACGCAGTATTTT	CASSQTPGGPDTQYF
.	TRBV30	TRBD1	TRBJ1-1	TGTGCCTGGAGTCGACAGGGCGACACTGAAGCTTTCTTT	CAWSRQGDTEAFF
.	TRBV2	.	TRBJ2-7	TGTGCCAGCAATGGACTTGGCTGGGAGCAGTACTTC	CASNGLGWEQYF
.	TRBV6-1	TRBD1	TRBJ2-5	TGTGCCAGCAGTGGGGACAGGGGGCGCCAAGAGACCCAGTACTTC	CASSGDRGRQETQYF
.	TRBV28	.	TRBJ1-1	TGTGCCAGCACCCCTAGCAGGGGCGCCCTCGGTGGGGTTGAAGCTTTCTTT	CASTPSRGALGGVEAFF
.	TRBV12-3/TRBV12-4	TRBD1	TRBJ2-7	TGTGCCAGCAGTTTTCGGGACAGCAGATACGAGCAGTACTTC	CASSFRDSRYEQYF
.	TRBV28	TRBD2	TRBJ2-7	TGTGCCAGTCACAGCGGGGGGCCTTACTACGAGCAGTACTTC	CASHSGGPYYEQYF
.	TRBV4-3	.	TRBJ2-3	TGCGCCAGCAGCCCCGTTATAGGCACAGATACGCAGTATTTT	CASSPVIGTDTQYF
few	TRBV27	TRBD1	TRBJ2-2	TGTGCCAGCAGTTTAACCGGGACAGGGGGCGCCGCCGGGGAGCTGTTTTTT	CASSLTGTGGAAGELFF
many	TRBV3-1	TRBD1	TRBJ1-1	TGTGCCAGCAGCCCGAGACAGGGGGAAACTGAAGCTTTCTTT	CASSPRQGETEAFF
many	TRBV6-2/TRBV6-3	TRBD2	TRBJ2-1	TGTGCCAGTCTAGCGGGGGTCTACAATGAGCAGTTCTTC	CASLAGVYNEQFF
medium-sized	TRBV7-2	.	TRBJ2-7	TGTGCCAGCAGCTACCCAAACACCTACGAGCAGTACTTC	CASSYPNTYEQYF
many	TRBV20-1	.	TRBJ1-5	TGCAGTGCTGCCCCGACAGAATATAGCAATCAGCCCCAGCATTTT	CSAAPTEYSNQPQHF
few	TRBV6-2/TRBV6-3	.	TRBJ1-2	TGTGCCAGCAGTTACGAGGAAAGGCATGGCTACACCTTC	CASSYEERHGYTF
many	TRBV7-2	.	TRBJ1-1	TGTGCCAGCAGTCGGGACAAGAACACTGAAGCTTTCTTT	CASSRDKNTEAFF
.	TRBV11-2	.	TRBJ2-1	TGTGCCAGCAGCTTAGTAGCTACCCCTTACAATGAGCAGTTCTTC	CASSLVATPYNEQFF
few	TRBV4-1	.	TRBJ1-1	TGCGCCAGCAGCCAAGAACCTCCGGGTTACACTGAAGCTTTCTTT	CASSQEPPGYTEAFF
.	TRBV3-1	.	TRBJ2-7	TGTGCCAGCAGCCAAGGTACTAACAGGGTCTACGAGCAGTACTTC	CASSQGTNRVYEQYF
many	TRBV7-9	.	TRBJ2-1	TGTGCCAGCAGCTTAGGGGCAGGGACTGAGCAGTTCTTC	CASSLGAGTEQFF
many	TRBV3-1	.	TRBJ2-7	TGTGCCAGCAGCCAAGGTGTCTTGTCGGTGGACGAGCAGTACTTC	CASSQGVLSVDEQYF
.	TRBV6-6	.	TRBJ1-2	TGTGCCAGCCGCGACCCCGCTAACTATGGCTACACCTTC	CASRDPANYGYTF
.	TRBV9	.	TRBJ1-4	TGTGCCAGCAGCGCCGGGACCGTCGCAACTAATGAAAAACTGTTTTTT	CASSAGTVATNEKLFF
many	TRBV7-2	.	TRBJ2-3	TGTGCCAGCAGCATATACGGGGGCGCAGATACGCAGTATTTT	CASSIYGGADTQYF
.	TRBV9	.	TRBJ1-2	TGTGCCAGCAGCGTAGGTGCGGTGTTTAGTTCGGGCTACACCTTC	CASSVGAVFSSGYTF
few	TRBV28	.	TRBJ1-2	TGTGCCAGCAGTTTGTCCCGCCCGGGAGGCTACACCTTC	CASSLSRPGGYTF
.	TRBV29-1	.	TRBJ1-1	TGCAGCGGCCTGACAGGAGATGTGAACACTGAAGCTTTCTTT	CSGLTGDVNTEAFF
many	TRBV7-9	.	TRBJ2-5	TGTGCCAGCAGCTGGCCGGGACGCCTTTCTCTCGAGACCCAGTACTTC	CASSWPGRLSLETQYF
many	TRBV29-1	TRBD1	TRBJ1-1	TGCAGCGCAAGACAGGGGTCATCAATGAACACTGAAGCTTTCTTT	CSARQGSSMNTEAFF